These 10 T cell receptor beta chains were sequenced from one sample in a study of T cells expressing NK-cell markers. Each CDR3 protein gets one entry in TCRdb, which reprocessed the 5' RACE reads and gives no DNA. The data show 3,000 to 4,000 distinct CDR3 sequences, and the top ten clones hold more than 80%. Material: blood T cells: a sorted CD56 or NKG2C T cell subset, CD4+ or CD8+ T cells, or bulk PBMC T cells (not recorded which). These receptors all stem from a man aged 18 to 69 in good health.

The chain links TRBV14 to TRBJ2-5. The V gene's germline CDR1 is SGHDN and CDR2 FVKESK. This CDR3 spans 13 amino acids. This CDR3 is CASSQDGYETQYF.

The gene calls are TRBV5-1 and TRBJ1-4; TCRdb proposes TRBD1, but this gene call is untestable without DNA. The CDR3 sequence is 13 residues long. CDR1 SGHRS and CDR2 YFSETQ come from the germline V gene. CDR3 in amino acids: CASSTGHIEKLFF.

The chain uses TRBV5-1 and TRBJ2-7; TCRdb returns TRBD2, unconfirmable since there is no DNA. The CDR3 contains 14 residues. In germline, CDR1 is SGHRS, CDR2 YFSETQ. CDR3 in amino acids: CASSLSSGFYEQYF.

The J gene is TRBJ1-2, the V gene TRBV5-1. This CDR3 is built from 17 residues. Germline V gene lookup returns CDR1 SGHRS and CDR2 YFSETQ. The CDR3 loop reads CASSLGVAGPANYGYTF. The full variable domain, its missing parts supplied by reference TRBV5-1 and TRBJ1-2, is KAGVTQTPRYLIKTRGQQVTLSCSPISGHRSVSWYQQTPGQGLQFLFEYFSETQRNKGNFPGRFSGRQFSNSRSEMNVSTLELGDSALYLCASSLGVAGPANYGYTFGSGTRLTVV.

CDR3 loop: CASSPQPGELFF. J is TRBJ2-2 and V is TRBV7-3. CDR3 length: 12 amino acids. Per germline, CDR1 SGHTA and CDR2 FQGTGA.

The chain uses TRBV20-1 and TRBJ2-1; TCRdb designates TRBD2, a call that cannot be tested without DNA. Germline V lookup: CDR1 DFQATT, CDR2 SNEGSKA (reference sequence). There are 15 residues in the CDR3. CDR3: CSARDGTSGNNEQFF.

The chain is built from TRBV28 and TRBJ2-5; the TRBD2 assignment by TCRdb is unverifiable without DNA. Germline-derived CDR1 and CDR2 are MDHEN and SYDVKM. This CDR3 is built from 18 residues. CDR3 residues: CASSPRTSGRAGAETQYF.

The chain uses TRBV20-1 and TRBJ1-4; TCRdb's assignment of TRBD1 cannot be checked, as there is no DNA. Germline V gene sequence: CDR1 DFQATT, CDR2 SNEGSKA (reference sequence). The CDR3 sequence is 13 residues long. CDR3 amino acids: CSARGGTGGKLFF.

The chain couples TRBV19 to TRBJ2-7; TCRdb's D call of TRBD2 is untestable without DNA. CDR1 is LNHDA, CDR2 SQIVND, per germline (reference sequence). The CDR3 covers 15 residues. CDR3: CASSSTSGGAYEQYF.

This chain uses TRBV27 with TRBJ1-5. The CDR3 spans 13 residues. CDR1 and CDR2 from the germline V gene are MNHEY and SMNVEV (reference sequence). The CDR3 here is CASSLWVNQPQHF.